This TCR beta chain was captured in a study of blood T cell repertoires in COVID-19. The overall study: Sources were T cells, B-cell-depleted T cells, or PBMCs; the material itself was cDNA or gDNA.

The germline CDR1 and CDR2 sequences are MNHEY and SVGEGT. There are 16 residues in the CDR3. The V and J ends lost 5 bases and 6 bases, in that order; junction bases with no gene match: 12. Assay: immunoSEQ multiplex PCR; the TCRdb copy retains only in-frame clones and omits some. The sample carries roughly 220,000 clones, around four fifths recorded once. The TCR sequence derives from a woman older than 75 with COVID-19, enrolled during active disease. Sequenced input: peripheral blood. The chain has TRBV6-2 or TRBV6-3 and TRBJ2-7; 11 positions match TRBD2. CDR3 sequence reads: CASSPRVAGGRGEQYF. The CDR3 bases are TGTGCCAGCAGTCCCCGAGTAGCGGGAGGGCGAGGCGAGCAGTACTTC.